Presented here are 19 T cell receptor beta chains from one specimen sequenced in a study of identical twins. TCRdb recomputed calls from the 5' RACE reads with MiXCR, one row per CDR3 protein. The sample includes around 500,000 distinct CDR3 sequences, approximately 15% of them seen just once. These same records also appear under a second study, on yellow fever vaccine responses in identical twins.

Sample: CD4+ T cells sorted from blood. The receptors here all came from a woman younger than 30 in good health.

CDR3 nucleotide sequence: TGTGCCAGCAGTCCCGATGGGGGGCGACAAGAGACCCAGTACTTC. Translating gives CASSPDGGRQETQYF. The chain joins TRBV12-3 or TRBV12-4 to TRBJ2-5, with D perhaps matching TRBD1 or TRBD2 (6 bases each). Trimming pared 5 bases from V and 2 bases from J, leaving 15 bases between. This CDR3 has 15 amino acids.

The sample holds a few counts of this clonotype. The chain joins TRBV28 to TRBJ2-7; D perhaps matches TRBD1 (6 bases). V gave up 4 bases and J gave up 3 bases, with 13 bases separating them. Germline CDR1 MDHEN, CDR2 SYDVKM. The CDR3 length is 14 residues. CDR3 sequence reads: CASSSTTGFYEQYF. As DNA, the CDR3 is TGTGCCAGCAGTTCAACGACAGGTTTCTACGAGCAGTACTTC.

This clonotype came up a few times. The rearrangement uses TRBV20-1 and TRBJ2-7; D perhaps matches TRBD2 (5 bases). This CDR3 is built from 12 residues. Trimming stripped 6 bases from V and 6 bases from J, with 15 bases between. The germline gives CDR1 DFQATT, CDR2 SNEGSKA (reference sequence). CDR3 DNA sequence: TGCAGTGCCCGTCCCACCGGGGTCGAGCAGTACTTC. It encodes CSARPTGVEQYF.

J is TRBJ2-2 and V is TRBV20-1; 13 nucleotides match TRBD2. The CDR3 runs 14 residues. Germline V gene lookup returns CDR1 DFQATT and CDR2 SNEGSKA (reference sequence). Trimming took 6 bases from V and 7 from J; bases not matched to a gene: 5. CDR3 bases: TGCAGTGCATGGACTAGCGGGGGTGTCGGGGAGCTGTTTTTT. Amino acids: CSAWTSGGVGELFF.

The CDR3 bases are TGCAGTGCTAAGCTAGCGGGAACCCAAGAGACCCAGTACTTC. Translation gives CSAKLAGTQETQYF. The chain is built from TRBV20-1 and TRBJ2-5; 9 nucleotides line up with TRBD2. With V trimmed by 4 bases and J by 1 base, 4 bases remained unmatched. CDR1 is DFQATT and CDR2 is SNEGSKA in the germline V gene (reference sequence). The CDR3 consists of 14 residues.

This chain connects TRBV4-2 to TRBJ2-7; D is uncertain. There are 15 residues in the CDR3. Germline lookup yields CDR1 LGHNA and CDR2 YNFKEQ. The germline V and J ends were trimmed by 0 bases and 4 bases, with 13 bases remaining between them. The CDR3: CASSQDSNSDYEQYF. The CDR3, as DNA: TGTGCCAGCAGCCAAGACTCCAATTCAGATTACGAGCAGTACTTC.

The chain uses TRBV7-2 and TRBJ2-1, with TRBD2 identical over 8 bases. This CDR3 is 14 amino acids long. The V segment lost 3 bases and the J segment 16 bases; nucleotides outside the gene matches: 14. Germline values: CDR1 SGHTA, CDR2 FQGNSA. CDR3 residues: CASSFIPPLGREFF. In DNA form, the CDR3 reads TGTGCCAGCAGCTTTATACCCCCCCTCGGGAGGGAATTCTTC.

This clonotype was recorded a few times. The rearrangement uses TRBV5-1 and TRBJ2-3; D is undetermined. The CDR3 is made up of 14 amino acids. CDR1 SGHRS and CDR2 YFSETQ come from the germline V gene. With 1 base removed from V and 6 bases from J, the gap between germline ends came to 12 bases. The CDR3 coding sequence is TGCGCCAGCAGCTTGAGCTGGCCCACGGATACGCAGTATTTT. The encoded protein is CASSLSWPTDTQYF.

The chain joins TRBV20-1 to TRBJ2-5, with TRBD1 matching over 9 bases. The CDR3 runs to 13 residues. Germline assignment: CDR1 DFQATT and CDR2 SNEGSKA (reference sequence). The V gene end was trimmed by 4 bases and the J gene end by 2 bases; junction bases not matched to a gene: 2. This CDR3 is CSATGQGQETQYF. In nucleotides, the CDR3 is TGCAGTGCTACGGGACAGGGACAAGAGACCCAGTACTTC.

For the CDR3, the DNA is TGCAGTGCCCCTCGCGGACTAGCGGCCTCAGATACGCAGTATTTT. This sequence encodes CSAPRGLAASDTQYF. The chain joins TRBV20-1 to TRBJ2-3; 10 positions agree with TRBD2. With 6 bases clipped from V and 4 bases from J, the junction kept 10 bases outside the gene matches. Germline V gives CDR1 DFQATT, CDR2 SNEGSKA (reference sequence). There are 15 residues in the CDR3.

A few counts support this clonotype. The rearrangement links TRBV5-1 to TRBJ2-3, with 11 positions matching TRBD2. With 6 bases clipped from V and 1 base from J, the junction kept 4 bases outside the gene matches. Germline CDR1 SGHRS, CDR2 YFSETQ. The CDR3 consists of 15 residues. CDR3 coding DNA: TGCGCCAGCAACCCGGGACTAGCGGGCACAGATACGCAGTATTTT. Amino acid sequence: CASNPGLAGTDTQYF.

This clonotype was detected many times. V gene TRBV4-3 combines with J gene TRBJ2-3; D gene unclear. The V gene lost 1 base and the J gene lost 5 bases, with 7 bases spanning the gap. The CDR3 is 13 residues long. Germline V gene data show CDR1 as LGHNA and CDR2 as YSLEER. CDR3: CASSQVDLDTQYF. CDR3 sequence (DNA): TGCGCCAGCAGCCAAGTTGACCTAGATACGCAGTATTTT.

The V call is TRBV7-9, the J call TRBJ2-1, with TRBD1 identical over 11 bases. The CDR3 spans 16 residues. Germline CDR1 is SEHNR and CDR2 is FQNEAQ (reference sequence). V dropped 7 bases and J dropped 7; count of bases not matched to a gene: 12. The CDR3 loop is CASTLRGQGETNEQFF. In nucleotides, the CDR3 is TGTGCCAGCACCCTAAGGGGACAGGGGGAGACTAATGAGCAGTTCTTC.

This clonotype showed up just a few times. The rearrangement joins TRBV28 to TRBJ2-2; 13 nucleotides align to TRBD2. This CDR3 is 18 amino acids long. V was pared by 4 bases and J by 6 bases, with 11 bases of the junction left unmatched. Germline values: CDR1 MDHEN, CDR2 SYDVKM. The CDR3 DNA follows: TGTGCCAGCAGTTCGCTTGGACTAGCGGGAGCAATCCCCGGGGAGCTGTTTTTT. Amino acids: CASSSLGLAGAIPGELFF.

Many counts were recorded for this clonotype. CDR3 residues: CASSSPERLVRQYF. CDR3 bases: TGCGCCAGCAGCTCCCCAGAAAGACTAGTGCGGCAGTACTTC. The chain carries TRBV5-1 and TRBJ2-7, with D perhaps TRBD2 (6 bases). V was cut by 3 bases and J by 9 bases, with 19 bases left in between. The CDR3 spans 14 residues. CDR1 SGHRS and CDR2 YFSETQ come from the germline V gene.

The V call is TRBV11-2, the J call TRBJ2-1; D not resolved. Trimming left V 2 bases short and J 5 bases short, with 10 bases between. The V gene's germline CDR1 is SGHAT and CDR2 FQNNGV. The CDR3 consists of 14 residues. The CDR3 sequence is CASSLSSGDNEQFF. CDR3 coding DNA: TGTGCCAGCAGCTTAAGTTCTGGGGACAATGAGCAGTTCTTC.

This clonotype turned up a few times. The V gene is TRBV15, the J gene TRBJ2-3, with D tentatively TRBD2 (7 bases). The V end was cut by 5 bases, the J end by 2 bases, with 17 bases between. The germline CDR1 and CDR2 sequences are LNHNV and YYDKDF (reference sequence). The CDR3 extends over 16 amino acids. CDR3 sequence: CATSGGDKGLTDTQYF. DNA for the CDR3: TGTGCCACCAGCGGGGGGGACAAAGGACTCACAGATACGCAGTATTTT.

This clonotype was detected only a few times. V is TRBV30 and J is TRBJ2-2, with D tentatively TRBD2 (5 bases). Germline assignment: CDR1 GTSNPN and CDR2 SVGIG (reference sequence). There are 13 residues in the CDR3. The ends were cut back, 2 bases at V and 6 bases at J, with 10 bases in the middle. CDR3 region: CAWSIGGAGELFF. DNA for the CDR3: TGTGCCTGGAGTATCGGAGGCGCCGGGGAGCTGTTTTTT.

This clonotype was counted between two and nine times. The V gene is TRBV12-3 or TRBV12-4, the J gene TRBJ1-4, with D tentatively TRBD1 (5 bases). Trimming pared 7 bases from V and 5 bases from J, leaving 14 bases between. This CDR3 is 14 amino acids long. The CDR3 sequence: CASTVLGVNEKLFF. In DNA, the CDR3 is TGTGCCAGCACTGTATTAGGGGTAAATGAAAAACTGTTTTTT.